This T cell receptor (beta chain) is drawn from a study of cytomegalovirus exposure and HLA in healthy donors. Study overall: Out of 150 million to 200 million T cells, an earlier analysis found about 100 million unique TCR beta sequences in total. The study, taken as a whole, reports: Upon later analysis, HLA-associated TCR beta chains proved more clonally expanded than other, equally common chains.

Details on this clone: Its antigen is unknown.

PCR was performed using 60 Vbeta and 13 Jbeta primers. Only in-frame clones appear in the TCRdb table, and some are missing; sequencing was by immunoSEQ multiplex PCR. The data hold roughly 190,000 clones, with 80% to 90% observed a single time. The sequenced material came from PBMCs. The source is a man aged 40-50 years in good health and CMV-seropositive.

DNA for the CDR3: TGTGCCAGCAGCCCCCGACAGGGCGCAGATACGCAGTATTTT. The encoded protein is CASSPRQGADTQYF. This rearrangement joins TRBV7-2 to TRBJ2-3, with 7 bases aligning to TRBD1. Per the germline V gene, CDR1 is SGHTA and CDR2 is FQGNSA. This CDR3 is built from 14 residues. J was trimmed by 4 bases and V by 5 bases; bases with no gene match: 6.